Included here is one TCR beta chain sequence, with context. Germline CDR1 reads MGHRA; CDR2 reads YSYEKL. The V end was cut by 1 base, the J end by 4 bases, with 16 bases between. This CDR3 comprises 16 residues. TCR alpha and TCR beta cDNA libraries carrying sample barcodes and UMIs were produced by 5'RACE using constant-segment primers. Using its own MiXCR run on the 5' RACE reads, TCRdb lists one record per CDR3 protein. The repertoire holds a few hundred thousand distinct CDR3 sequences, with roughly a fifth as singletons. This sample is part of a study of T-cell memory formation after mild COVID-19.

The sequencing sample was made of PBMCs or a T cell subset sorted from them (not recorded which). The TCR was taken from a young man who had mild COVID-19 (a few samples of this study predate the infection). Cell type and time point are not known. V is TRBV4-1 and J is TRBJ1-2; D gene ambiguous. The CDR3 spells CASSQVKVDLSYGYTF. Here the CDR3 DNA reads TGCGCCAGCAGCCAAGTTAAGGTTGACCTTAGCTATGGCTACACCTTC.